These T cell receptor beta chains were read from a single sample in a study of CD8+ T cells in alopecia areata. Repertoires were generated with immunoSEQ multiplex PCR, while TCRdb's copy carries only in-frame clones and drops some. The sample has 110,000 to 150,000 clones; roughly 64% are singletons. The material was CD4+ T cells sorted from blood, obtained at week 0. Receptors were obtained from a human donor with alopecia areata. CDR3s leave out the opening cysteine and the closing phenylalanine or tryptophan. Each record gives: V gene, CDR3 protein.

>TRBV4-2
ASSPGQAFRTDTQY
>TRBV30
AWYPGQGYGYT
>TRBV29-1
SARQQGLGEQY
>TRBV4-1
ASSQATGTGVQETQY
>TRBV19
ASSMWGGNNEQF
>TRBV13
ASSLNQGGTDTQY
>TRBV20-1
SAGAATEAF
>TRBV5-1
ASSSDGSGANVLT
>TRBV29-1
SVTGQGRGANVLT
>TRBV25-1
ASSEFSRNTEAF
>TRBV5-5
ASSLDPVQGTDTQY